This TCR beta chain was observed in a study of a mutant IDH1 vaccine in newly diagnosed glioma. Study-wide background: The patients received vaccinations eight times, in weeks 1, 3, 5, 7, 11, 15, 19 and 23. Patients previously underwent radiotherapy, temozolomide, or both, and most underwent both. Mean patient age was about 40 years; 62.5% were male and around 38% female. Study findings and constraints: Altogether, 93.3% of patients exhibited vaccine-induced immune responses.

Time point described: week 11, during vaccination. Doses of 300 ug of mutant IDH1 20-mer peptide were given with topical imiquimod. This CDR3 has 17 residues. Germline V lookup: CDR1 MGHRA, CDR2 YSYEKL. Between the trimmed V and J ends, which lost 0 bases and 0 bases, there was a span of 9 bases. This clone was counted once. Its antigen is as yet unknown. Method: immunoSEQ multiplex PCR; TCRdb's copy keeps in-frame clones and lacks some. The sample comprises around 100,000 clones, almost 90% of which are singletons, and 0.6% to 0.7% rests with the top ten. V is TRBV4-1 and J is TRBJ1-6, with a possible D match to TRBD1 (6 bases). This sequence originates from a woman aged 45 to 65 with glioma. The input for sequencing was PBMCs, taken from a glioma patient whose treatment included an IDH1 peptide vaccine. Here the CDR3 reads CASSQDTGLSYNSPLHF. The CDR3, as DNA: TGCGCCAGCAGCCAAGACACAGGGCTCTCCTATAATTCACCCCTCCACTTT.